A selection of T cell receptor beta chains follows, all from one sample in a study of blood T cell repertoires in COVID-19. Repertoires were generated with immunoSEQ multiplex PCR, while TCRdb's copy carries only in-frame clones and drops some. The table records about 170,000 clones, about 84% of them present only once. Material for sequencing was PBMCs or T cells enriched from blood (not recorded which). These receptor sequences come from a man in his fifties who had recovered from COVID-19. Both conserved end residues are part of each CDR3. The D gene is left open where the match is weak. The size of a clone is reported for some rows only, either as once, few or many, or as a class for expanded clones.

v_call	cdr3_length	j_call	d_call	clone_size	cdr3_nt	cdr3_aa
TRBV28	14	TRBJ1-2	NA	NA	TGTGCCAGCAGTTTAATTCAGGGGAACTATGGCTACACCTTC	CASSLIQGNYGYTF
TRBV11-3	16	TRBJ2-2	NA	NA	TGTGCCAGCAGCTTTTCCCTACCCGGAGGCACCGGGGAGCTGTTTTTT	CASSFSLPGGTGELFF
TRBV28	15	TRBJ1-1	NA	few	TGTGCCAGCAGTTTCTGGGGCCAAGGGAACACTGAAGCTTTCTTT	CASSFWGQGNTEAFF
TRBV27	18	TRBJ1-5	TRBD1	NA	TGTGCCAGCAGTTTATCGGCCCGGGACAGGAGATTCAATCAGCCCCAGCATTTT	CASSLSARDRRFNQPQHF
TRBV11-2	13	TRBJ2-5	TRBD1	NA	TGTGCCAGCAGCCGGGACAGGCGAGAGACCCAGTACTTC	CASSRDRRETQYF
TRBV7-2	14	TRBJ1-1	NA	NA	TGTGCCAGCAGCTTAGCAGGGGGATACACTGAAGCTTTCTTT	CASSLAGGYTEAFF
TRBV5-4	15	TRBJ1-2	TRBD1	NA	TGTGCCAGCAGCTTGGGCCAGACAGGGGGAAGTGGCTACACCTTC	CASSLGQTGGSGYTF
TRBV7-2	13	TRBJ1-2	NA	NA	TGTGCCAGCAGCTTAGATTTTACTAGGGGAGGCTTCTTC	CASSLDFTRGGFF
TRBV27	17	TRBJ1-6	TRBD1	NA	TGTGCCAGCAGGGCTACTCCCGGGACAGGGCATAATTCACCCCTCCACTTT	CASRATPGTGHNSPLHF
TRBV19	13	TRBJ2-7	NA	NA	TGTGCCAGTAGTATAGACAGGGTAGACGAGCAGTACTTC	CASSIDRVDEQYF
TRBV4-1	13	TRBJ2-7	TRBD1	NA	TGCGCCAGCAGCCAAGTCACGACAGGGTGGAAGTACTTC	CASSQVTTGWKYF
TRBV4-3	15	TRBJ1-3	TRBD1	once	TGCGCCAGCAGCGACCGGGACAGCTCTGGAAACACCATATATTTT	CASSDRDSSGNTIYF
TRBV18	17	TRBJ2-7	TRBD1	NA	TGTGCCAGCTCACCACCCGGAACGGGACAGGGCTACTACGAGCAGTACTTC	CASSPPGTGQGYYEQYF
TRBV19	13	TRBJ1-2	NA	NA	TGTGCCAGTAGTATAGAACAAAACTATGGCTACACCTTC	CASSIEQNYGYTF
TRBV7-2	16	TRBJ1-4	NA	NA	TGTGCCAGCAGCTTAGTCGGGGGACGAGGGCGTGAAAAACTGTTTTTT	CASSLVGGRGREKLFF
TRBV30	12	TRBJ1-2	NA	NA	TGTGCCAGCTCACAGGGTCCCTATGGCTACACCTTC	CASSQGPYGYTF
TRBV13	15	TRBJ2-7	NA	NA	TGTGCCAGCAACAAACCAAGGGGGGGTTTCTACGAGCAGTACTTC	CASNKPRGGFYEQYF
TRBV30	14	TRBJ1-1	TRBD1	NA	TGTGCCTGGAGGGAGACAGGGGGGTACACTGAAGCTTTCTTT	CAWRETGGYTEAFF
TRBV7-3	14	TRBJ2-3	TRBD2	NA	TGTGCCAGCAGCTTACAACTAGCGGGGGGTACGCAGTATTTT	CASSLQLAGGTQYF
TRBV2	14	TRBJ2-7	NA	NA	TGTGCCAGCAGCCGTGACGTGCTCGGGTACGAGCAGTACTTC	CASSRDVLGYEQYF
TRBV2	11	TRBJ1-1	TRBD1	few	TGTGCCACCCACAGGGGCACTGAAGCTTTCTTT	CATHRGTEAFF
TRBV5-4	12	TRBJ2-1	NA	NA	TGTGCCAGCAGCTTGGGGGGAGATGAGCAGTTCTTC	CASSLGGDEQFF
TRBV6-2/TRBV6-3	15	TRBJ2-1	NA	NA	TGTGCCAGCAGTTACGGCGGGGAAACACACAATGAGCAGTTCTTC	CASSYGGETHNEQFF
TRBV21-1	16	TRBJ1-1	NA	NA	TGTGCCAGCAGCAAAGCGCGATGGGACAGGGGTACTGAAGCTTTCTTT	CASSKARWDRGTEAFF
TRBV5-1	14	TRBJ1-2	NA	few	TGCGCCAGCACCCTGGGGGCAGGGACTACGCGGTATACCTTC	CASTLGAGTTRYTF
TRBV3-1/TRBV3-2	13	TRBJ1-2	NA	NA	TGTGCCAGCAGCCCCCAAAGCGCCTATGGCTACACCTTC	CASSPQSAYGYTF